This is a list of T cell receptor beta chains from one sample in a study of PD-1 blockade in classical Hodgkin lymphoma. The protocol was immunoSEQ multiplex PCR, while the TCRdb copy is restricted to in-frame clones and leaves out a portion. The sample includes just over 60,000 clones, around 89% of them seen just once. The starting material was peripheral blood mononuclear cells (PBMCs), obtained at baseline. These receptors were taken from a human donor with classical Hodgkin lymphoma. The CDR3 runs from the conserved cysteine through the conserved F or W. D genes are given only for firm matches. A row's size may be missing; if present it is once, few, many or a size class.

DNA	CDR3	D	V	J	size
TGTGCCAGCAGTCCCGGGACAGGCGGTAATTCACCCCTCCACTTT	CASSPGTGGNSPLHF	-	TRBV21-1	TRBJ1-6	-
TGTGCCAGCAATAACAGGGTTACTGAAGCTTTCTTT	CASNNRVTEAFF	-	TRBV6-5	TRBJ1-1	-
TGTGCCAGCAGCTTAACGGGTGGCGACACCGGGGAGCTGTTTTTT	CASSLTGGDTGELFF	-	TRBV7-3	TRBJ2-2	-
TGTGCCAGCAGCTTAAACCGCCAGGGGGCTTCTGGAAACACCATATATTTT	CASSLNRQGASGNTIYF	TRBD1	TRBV7-2	TRBJ1-3	once
TGTGCCAGCAGCTTAGGGACAGGGGCTGAAAAACTGTTTTTT	CASSLGTGAEKLFF	TRBD1	TRBV7-8	TRBJ1-4	-
TGCGCCAGCAGCCAATCCCGGACAGGGGTTGGCTACACCTTC	CASSQSRTGVGYTF	TRBD1	TRBV4-3	TRBJ1-2	-
TGTGCCAGCAGCTCCGGGGTCTATGGCTACACCTTC	CASSSGVYGYTF	-	TRBV7-2	TRBJ1-2	-
TGTGCCAGCAGGGACGGGGGGGCCCGTACCGGGGAGCTGTTTTTT	CASRDGGARTGELFF	TRBD2	TRBV7-2	TRBJ2-2	-
TGCGCCAGCAGCTTGAACCGGAATGAAAAACTGTTTTTT	CASSLNRNEKLFF	-	TRBV5-1	TRBJ1-4	-
TGTGCCAGCAGTAGACAGGGGGCGCGGTACACTGAAGCTTTCTTT	CASSRQGARYTEAFF	TRBD1	TRBV2	TRBJ1-1	-
TGTGCCAGCAGTTATACAGGGGGCTCATCTCGCGAGCAGTACTTC	CASSYTGGSSREQYF	TRBD1	TRBV6-5	TRBJ2-7	-
TGTGCCAGCAGCAGGGAGAGGGGGGCCAACTACGAGCAGTACTTC	CASSRERGANYEQYF	-	TRBV7-9	TRBJ2-7	-
TGTGCCAGCTCACCAGAGGGAATCACTGAAGCTTTCTTT	CASSPEGITEAFF	-	TRBV18	TRBJ1-1	-
TGTGCCAGCAGCTTCGGCAGGGACACTGAAGCTTTCTTT	CASSFGRDTEAFF	-	TRBV11-2	TRBJ1-1	-
TGTGCCAGCAGTGACGGGACAGGGGTTAATTCACCCCTCCACTTT	CASSDGTGVNSPLHF	TRBD1	TRBV6-4	TRBJ1-6	-
TGTGCCAGCAGCTTAGATAGGGGGGGTTACAATGAGCAGTTCTTC	CASSLDRGGYNEQFF	-	TRBV7-2	TRBJ2-1	-